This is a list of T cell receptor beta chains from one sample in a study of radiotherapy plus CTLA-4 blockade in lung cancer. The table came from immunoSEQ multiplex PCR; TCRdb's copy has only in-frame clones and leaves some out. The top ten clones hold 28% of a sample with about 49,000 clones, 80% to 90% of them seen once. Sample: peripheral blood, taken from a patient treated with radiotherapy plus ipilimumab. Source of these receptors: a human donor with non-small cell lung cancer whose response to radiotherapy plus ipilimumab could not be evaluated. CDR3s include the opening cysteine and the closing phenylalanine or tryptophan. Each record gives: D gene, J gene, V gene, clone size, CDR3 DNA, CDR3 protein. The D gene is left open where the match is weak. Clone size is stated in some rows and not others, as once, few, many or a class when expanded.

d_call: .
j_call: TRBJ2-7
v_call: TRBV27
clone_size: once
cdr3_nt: TGTGCCAGCAGTTCCTCGCCGACGGGACAAGAGCAGTACTTC
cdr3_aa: CASSSSPTGQEQYF

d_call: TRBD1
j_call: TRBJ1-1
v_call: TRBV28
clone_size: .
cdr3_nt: TGTGCCAGCTTGAGGGGGGACAGGAACACTGAAGCTTTCTTT
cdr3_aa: CASLRGDRNTEAFF

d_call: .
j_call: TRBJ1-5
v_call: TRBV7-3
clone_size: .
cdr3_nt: TGTGCCAGCAGCCCCCCGGGCGGGGGCAATCAGCCCCAGCATTTT
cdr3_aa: CASSPPGGGNQPQHF

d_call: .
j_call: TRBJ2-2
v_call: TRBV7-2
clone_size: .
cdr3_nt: TGTGCCAGCAGCTTAGTTGTCTATAACACCGGGGAGCTGTTTTTT
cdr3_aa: CASSLVVYNTGELFF

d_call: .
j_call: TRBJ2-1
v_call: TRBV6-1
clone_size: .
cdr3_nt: TGTGCCAGCAGTGACCGCGGTATGCAGTTCTTC
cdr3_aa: CASSDRGMQFF

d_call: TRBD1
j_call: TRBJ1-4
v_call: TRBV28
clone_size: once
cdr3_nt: TGTGCCAGCAGTCGGCAGGGGGCGGCTAATGAAAAACTGTTTTTT
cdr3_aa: CASSRQGAANEKLFF

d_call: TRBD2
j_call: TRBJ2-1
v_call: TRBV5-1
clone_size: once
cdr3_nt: TGCGCCAGCAGTCGTTCCAGCGGGGAAAAAGAGCAGTTCTTC
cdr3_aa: CASSRSSGEKEQFF

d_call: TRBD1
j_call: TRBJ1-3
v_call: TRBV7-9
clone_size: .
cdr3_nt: TGTGCCAGCAGCATGCAGGGGGCGGGAAACACCATATATTTT
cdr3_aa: CASSMQGAGNTIYF

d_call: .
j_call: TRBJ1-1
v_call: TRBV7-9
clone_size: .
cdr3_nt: TGTGCCAGCAGCCCGAATATCAGGGGTGAAGCTTTCTTT
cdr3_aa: CASSPNIRGEAFF

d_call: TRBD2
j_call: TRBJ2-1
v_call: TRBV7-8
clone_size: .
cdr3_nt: TGTGCCAGCAGCCTAGCGGGAGGGCCTTACAATGAGCAGTTCTTC
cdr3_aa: CASSLAGGPYNEQFF

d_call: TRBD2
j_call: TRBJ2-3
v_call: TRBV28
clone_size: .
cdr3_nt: TGTGCCAGCAGTTCGTGGACTAGCGGGGCATCTAGCACAGATACGCAGTATTTT
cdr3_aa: CASSSWTSGASSTDTQYF

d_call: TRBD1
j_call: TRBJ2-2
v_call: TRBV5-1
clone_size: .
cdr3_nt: TGCGCCAGCAGCCCACAGGGGGAAAACACCGGGGAGCTGTTTTTT
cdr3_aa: CASSPQGENTGELFF

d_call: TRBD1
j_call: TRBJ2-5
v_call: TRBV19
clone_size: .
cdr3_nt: TGTGCCAGTAGTACCGGGACAGGAACGATAAAAGAGACCCAGTACTTC
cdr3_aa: CASSTGTGTIKETQYF

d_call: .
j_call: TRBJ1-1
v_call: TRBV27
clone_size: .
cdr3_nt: TGTGCCAGCAATCCAGGGGTTGGGGGCACTGAAGCTTTCTTT
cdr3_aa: CASNPGVGGTEAFF

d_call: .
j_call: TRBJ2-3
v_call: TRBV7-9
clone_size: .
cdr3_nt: TGTGCCAGCAGCCTTATAGCAGATACGCAGTATTTT
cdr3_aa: CASSLIADTQYF

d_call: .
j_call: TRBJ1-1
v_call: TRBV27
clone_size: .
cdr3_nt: TGTGCCAGCGGAGTAAGTTCGAACACTGAAGCTTTCTTT
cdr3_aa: CASGVSSNTEAFF

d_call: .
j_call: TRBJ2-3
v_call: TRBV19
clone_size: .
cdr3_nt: TGTGCCAGTAGTAATCGGGGGAGTGGCACAGATACGCAGTATTTT
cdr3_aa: CASSNRGSGTDTQYF

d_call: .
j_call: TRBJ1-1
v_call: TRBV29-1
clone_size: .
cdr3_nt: TGCAGCGTTGAGGGCCGGGGAATGACTGAAGCTTTCTTT
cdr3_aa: CSVEGRGMTEAFF

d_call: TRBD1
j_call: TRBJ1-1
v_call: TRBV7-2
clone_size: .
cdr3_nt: TGTGCCAGCAGCTTAGATCGGACAGGGATCACTGAAGCTTTCTTT
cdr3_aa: CASSLDRTGITEAFF

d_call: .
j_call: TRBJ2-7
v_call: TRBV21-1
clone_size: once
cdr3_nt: TGTGCCAGCAGCAAAGCGCTTAAGGTGAGACTAGCGGGAGCAGTCTACGAGCAGTACTTC
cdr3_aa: CASSKALKVRLAGAVYEQYF

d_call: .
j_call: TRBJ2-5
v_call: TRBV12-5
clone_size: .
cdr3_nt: TGTGCTAGTGGCTATAGACAAGGGGGGACCCAGTACTTC
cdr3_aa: CASGYRQGGTQYF

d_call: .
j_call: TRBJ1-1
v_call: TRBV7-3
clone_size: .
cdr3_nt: TGTGCCAGCAGCTCTTACCGGGACACTGAAGCTTTCTTT
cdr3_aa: CASSSYRDTEAFF

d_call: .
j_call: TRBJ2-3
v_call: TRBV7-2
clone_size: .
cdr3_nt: TGTGCCAGCAGCTTTTATAGCGGAGTCTTTTCCACAGATACGCAGTATTTT
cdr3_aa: CASSFYSGVFSTDTQYF

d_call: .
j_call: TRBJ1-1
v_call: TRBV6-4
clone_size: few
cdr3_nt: TGTGCCAGCAGTGAAACGGAACAGGGATACACTGAAGCTTTCTTT
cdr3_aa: CASSETEQGYTEAFF

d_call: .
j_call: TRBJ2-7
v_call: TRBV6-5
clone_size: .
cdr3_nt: TGTGCCAGCAGCCGCGGACAGCTAGCCTACGAGCAGTACTTC
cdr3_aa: CASSRGQLAYEQYF

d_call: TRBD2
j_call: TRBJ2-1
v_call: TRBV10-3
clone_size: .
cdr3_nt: TGTGCCATCAGTAAAGGACTAGCGGGAGTATCGGGTGAGCAGTTCTTC
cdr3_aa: CAISKGLAGVSGEQFF

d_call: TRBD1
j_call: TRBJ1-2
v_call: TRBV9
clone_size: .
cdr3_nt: TGTGCCAGCAGCCCTACGCGACAGGGGGGCTATGGCTACACCTTC
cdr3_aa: CASSPTRQGGYGYTF

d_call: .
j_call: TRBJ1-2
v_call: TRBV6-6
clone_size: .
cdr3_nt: TGTGCCAGCAGTCTCCTTGACAGGAGGCTTGGCTACACCTTC
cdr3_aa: CASSLLDRRLGYTF

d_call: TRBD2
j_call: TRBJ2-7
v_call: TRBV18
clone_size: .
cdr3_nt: TGTGCCAGCTCACCAATAGCGGGAGGGCAGTACGAGCAGTACTTC
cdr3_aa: CASSPIAGGQYEQYF

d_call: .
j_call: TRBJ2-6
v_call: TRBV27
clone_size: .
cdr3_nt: TGTGCCAGCAGTCCTACATCAGGGGGGGCCAACGTCCTGACTTTC
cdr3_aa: CASSPTSGGANVLTF

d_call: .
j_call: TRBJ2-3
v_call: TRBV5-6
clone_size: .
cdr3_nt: TGTGCCAGCAGCTTGGTAGTGGAGGGGGATACGCAGTATTTT
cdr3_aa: CASSLVVEGDTQYF

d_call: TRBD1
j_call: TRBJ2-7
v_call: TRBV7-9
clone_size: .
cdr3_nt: TGTGCCAGCAGCGGCGGACAGGGGGCCCCCTACGAGCAGTACTTC
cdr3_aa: CASSGGQGAPYEQYF

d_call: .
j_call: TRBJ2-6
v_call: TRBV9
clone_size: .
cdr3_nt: TGTGCCAGCAGCGTTCAGGTTGAAGCCAACGTCCTGACTTTC
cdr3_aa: CASSVQVEANVLTF

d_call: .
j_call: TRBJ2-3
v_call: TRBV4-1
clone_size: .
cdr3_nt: TGCGCCAGCAGACCGGGAGTGGGGAACACAGATACGCAGTATTTT
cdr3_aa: CASRPGVGNTDTQYF

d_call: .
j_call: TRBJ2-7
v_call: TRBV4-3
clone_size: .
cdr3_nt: TGCGCCAGCAGCCAAGATTCAGATAATTACGAGCAGTACTTC
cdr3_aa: CASSQDSDNYEQYF

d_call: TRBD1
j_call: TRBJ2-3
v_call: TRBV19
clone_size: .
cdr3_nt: TGTGCCAGTAGTAACAGGGGATACACTAGCACAGATACGCAGTATTTT
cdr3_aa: CASSNRGYTSTDTQYF

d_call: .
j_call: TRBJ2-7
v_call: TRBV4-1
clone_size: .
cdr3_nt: TGCGCCAGCAGCCAAGATCAGTACGAGCAGTACTTC
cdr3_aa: CASSQDQYEQYF

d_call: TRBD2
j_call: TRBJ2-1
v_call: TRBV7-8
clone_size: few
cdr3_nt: TGTGCCAGCAGCCGAATACTAGCGGGAGGGCTGAATGAGCAGTTCTTC
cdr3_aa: CASSRILAGGLNEQFF

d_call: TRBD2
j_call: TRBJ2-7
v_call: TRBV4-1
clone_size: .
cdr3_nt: TGCGCCAGCAGCCAAGATTTAGGGGACTACTCCTACGAGCAGTACTTC
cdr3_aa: CASSQDLGDYSYEQYF

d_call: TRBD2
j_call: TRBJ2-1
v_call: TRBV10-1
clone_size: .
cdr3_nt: TGCGCCAGCAGTGAGTCGGGCCAGCGGGAGGGCCCCTACAATGAGCAGTTCTTC
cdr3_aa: CASSESGQREGPYNEQFF

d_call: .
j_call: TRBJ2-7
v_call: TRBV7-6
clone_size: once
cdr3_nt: TGTGCCAGCAGCTTATACAGGGAATCGTACGAGCAGTACTTC
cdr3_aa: CASSLYRESYEQYF

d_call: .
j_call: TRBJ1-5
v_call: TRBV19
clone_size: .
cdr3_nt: TGTGCCAGTAGTACGCTACAGGAAAATCAGCCCCAGCATTTT
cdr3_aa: CASSTLQENQPQHF

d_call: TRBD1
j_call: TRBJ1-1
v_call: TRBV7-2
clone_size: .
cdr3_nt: TGTGCCAGCAGCCCTCTTCAGACAGGGGGCAGGGGAGCTTTCTTT
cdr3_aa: CASSPLQTGGRGAFF

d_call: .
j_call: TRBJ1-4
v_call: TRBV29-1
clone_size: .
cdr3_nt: TGCAGCGTTGCCGAGGGGAGGGGGGTGTTTTTT
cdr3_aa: CSVAEGRGVFF

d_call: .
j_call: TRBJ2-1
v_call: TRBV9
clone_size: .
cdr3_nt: TGTGCCAGCAGCGTAACCGGGACTGACGCTTCTGAGCAGTTCTTC
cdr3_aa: CASSVTGTDASEQFF

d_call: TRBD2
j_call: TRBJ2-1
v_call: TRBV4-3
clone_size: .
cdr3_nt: TGCGCCAGCAGCCAAGACCCTAGCGGGGTACTCCAGTTCTTC
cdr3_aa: CASSQDPSGVLQFF

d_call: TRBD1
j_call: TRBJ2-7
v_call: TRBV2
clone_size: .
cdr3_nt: TGTGCCAGCAGCGGCCGGACAGGCCCCTACGAGCAGTACTTC
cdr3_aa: CASSGRTGPYEQYF

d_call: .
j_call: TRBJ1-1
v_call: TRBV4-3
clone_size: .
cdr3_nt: TGCGCCAGCAGCCAAGATAGGGGCAGGGAAGCTTTCTTT
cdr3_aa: CASSQDRGREAFF

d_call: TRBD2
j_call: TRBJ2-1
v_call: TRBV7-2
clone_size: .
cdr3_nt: TGTGCCAGCAGCTTAGTCGAGCGGGGGGGATACAATGAGCAGTTCTTC
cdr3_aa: CASSLVERGGYNEQFF

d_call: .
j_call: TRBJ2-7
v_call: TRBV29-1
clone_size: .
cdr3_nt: TGCAGCGTTGAAGAAAGCGGTCCCTACGAGCAGTACTTC
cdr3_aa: CSVEESGPYEQYF

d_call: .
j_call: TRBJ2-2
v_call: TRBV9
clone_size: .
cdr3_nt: TGTGCCAGCAGCGCCGTAAACACCGGGGAGCTGTTTTTT
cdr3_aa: CASSAVNTGELFF

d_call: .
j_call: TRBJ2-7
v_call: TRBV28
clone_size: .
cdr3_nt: TGTGCCAGCAAACGACCGGGGTTCACCTACGAGCAGTACTTC
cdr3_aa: CASKRPGFTYEQYF